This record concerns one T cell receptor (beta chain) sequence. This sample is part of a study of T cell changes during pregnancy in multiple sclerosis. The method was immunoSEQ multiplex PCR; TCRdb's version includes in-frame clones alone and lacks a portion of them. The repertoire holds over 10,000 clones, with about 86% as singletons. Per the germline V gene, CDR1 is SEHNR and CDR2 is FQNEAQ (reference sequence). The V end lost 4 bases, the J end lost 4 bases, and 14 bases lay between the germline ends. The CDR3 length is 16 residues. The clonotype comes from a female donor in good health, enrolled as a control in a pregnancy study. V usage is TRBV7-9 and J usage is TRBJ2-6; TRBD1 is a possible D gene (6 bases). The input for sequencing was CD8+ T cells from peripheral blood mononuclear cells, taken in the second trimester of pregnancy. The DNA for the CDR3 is TGTGCCAGCAGCTCCAGTACAGGGCGCGGGGCCAACGTCCTGACTTTC. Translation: CASSSSTGRGANVLTF.